The sequence of this T cell receptor beta chain was determined in a study of blood T cells in healthy people across ages. A second roughly 6 to 11 cycle PCR used barcoded and J-beta primers. TCRdb called the 5' RACE reads again in MiXCR, with one record for every CDR3 protein. The data show more than 800,000 distinct CDR3 sequences, around 28% seen once. Worth noting for this clonotype: As yet, its antigen is unknown. At one end the junction does not follow the germline gene, possibly because of a read error.

The V gene's germline CDR1 is LGHDT and CDR2 YNNKEL (reference sequence). The CDR3 runs to 14 residues. Study observations and caveats: Diversity was higher, and naive CD4+ cells more numerous, in long-lived donors than in aged donors.

The sample taken for sequencing was blood. The TCR originated in a woman of 80 years or more in good health. This rearrangement joins TRBV3-1 to TRBJ1-2, with D possibly being TRBD1 (5 bases). This CDR3 reads CAGSQVAGMSGYTF. The DNA for the CDR3 is TGTGCCGGCAGCCAAGTGGCAGGGATGAGCGGCTACACCTTC.